The 12 T cell receptor beta chains below all came from one sample that was sequenced in a study of cytomegalovirus exposure and HLA in healthy donors (dated by TCRdb to about 2017). Libraries came from the immunoSEQ multiplex PCR assay. A mixture of 60 forward primers for TCR Vbeta segments and 13 reverse primers for TCR Jbeta segments was used in the multiplex PCR. TCRdb holds this immuneACCESS table with in-frame rearrangements only. Some clones are missing; in checked studies, unresolved V genes explain under half, and the rest has no known cause. This sample is represented by 200,000 to 250,000 clones; 85% to 90% of them were singletons. The ten largest clonotypes hold more than 0.8% of the sample. Sequencing input: PBMCs. Receptors were obtained from a young woman in good health and CMV-seronegative.

This sequence joins TRBV15 and TRBJ1-4; 10 nucleotides line up with TRBD1. The CDR3 has 16 amino acids. J was trimmed by 5 bases and V by 1 base; bases with no gene match: 4. CDR1 is LNHNV and CDR2 is YYDKDF in the germline V gene (reference sequence). The CDR3 is CATSRVMGQGNEKLFF. Here the CDR3 DNA reads TGTGCCACCAGCAGAGTTATGGGACAGGGGAATGAAAAACTGTTTTTT.

The chain carries TRBV15 and TRBJ2-7, with D possibly being TRBD1 (6 bases). Germline V gene sequence: CDR1 LNHNV, CDR2 YYDKDF (reference sequence). Trimming removed 6 bases at V and 0 bases at J, with 12 bases between. This CDR3 has 14 amino acids. The CDR3 loop is CATRGHGPSYEQYF. CDR3 bases: TGTGCCACCAGGGGACACGGGCCCTCCTACGAGCAGTACTTC.

The rearrangement joins TRBV4-3 to TRBJ2-5; the match to TRBD2 covers 8 bases. The germline V gene encodes CDR1 LGHNA and CDR2 YSLEER. The CDR3 extends over 16 amino acids. V dropped 0 bases and J dropped 2; count of bases not matched to a gene: 5. The CDR3 DNA follows: TGCGCCAGCAGCCAAGAGCGGGGGGACGGTCAAGAGACCCAGTACTTC. It codes for CASSQERGDGQETQYF.

The V and J genes are TRBV6-6 and TRBJ1-1; D is ambiguous. CDR1 MNHNY and CDR2 SVGAGI come from the germline V gene (reference sequence). Trimming removed 4 bases at V and 1 base at J, with 7 bases between. This CDR3 comprises 13 residues. CDR3 coding DNA: TGTGCCAGCAGTTGGAGTGAGAACACTGAAGCTTTCTTT. Translated: CASSWSENTEAFF.

The rearrangement links TRBV5-5 to TRBJ2-7, with a weak D call TRBD1 (6 bases). CDR1 and CDR2 from the germline V gene are SGHKS and YYEKEE (reference sequence). V was trimmed by 0 bases and J by 5 bases, leaving 12 bases between them. The CDR3 contains 14 residues. The CDR3 loop reads CASSLGGHTNEQYF. CDR3 DNA: TGTGCCAGCAGCTTGGGGGGGCATACGAACGAGCAGTACTTC.

J is TRBJ1-1 and V is TRBV20-1; D perhaps matches TRBD1 (6 bases). Trimming shortened V by 6 bases and J by 3 bases, and 8 bases separated the two germline ends. This CDR3 has 11 residues. The germline gives CDR1 DFQATT, CDR2 SNEGSKA (reference sequence). Here the CDR3 reads CSAPGDTEAFF. Written as DNA, the CDR3 is TGCAGTGCCCCAGGGGACACTGAAGCTTTCTTT.

The chain combines TRBV6-5 with TRBJ2-5; the D is unclear. Per germline, CDR1 MNHEY and CDR2 SVGAGI. The CDR3 is 14 amino acids. V lost 3 bases and J 1 base, leaving 9 bases between the germline ends. CDR3 sequence reads: CASSYGTTQETQYF. The CDR3, as DNA: TGTGCCAGCAGTTATGGTACAACCCAAGAGACCCAGTACTTC.

The CDR3 sequence is CASSYAGTGGNEQFF. CDR3 nucleotide sequence: TGTGCCAGCAGTTATGCGGGGACAGGTGGGAATGAGCAGTTCTTC. The gene calls are TRBV25-1 and TRBJ2-1; TRBD1 matches at 8 bases. Looked up from germline, CDR1 is MGHDK and CDR2 is SYGVNS. The CDR3 extends over 15 amino acids. V trimming: 5 bases; J trimming: 7 bases; junction bases outside the gene matches: 10.

V gene TRBV28 combines with J gene TRBJ1-4; D unresolved. CDR3 length: 12 amino acids. V dropped 5 bases and J dropped 8 bases, with 9 bases sitting between them. Per germline, CDR1 MDHEN and CDR2 SYDVKM. In DNA, the CDR3 is TGTGCCAGCAGTCGGGTAGCCGAAAAACTGTTTTTT. Protein product: CASSRVAEKLFF.

V gene TRBV6-6 combines with J gene TRBJ1-5; 7 bases fit TRBD1. The CDR3 extends over 13 amino acids. The J segment lost 5 bases and the V segment lost 7 bases, leaving 5 bases of the junction unmatched. CDR1 and CDR2 (germline): MNHNY, SVGAGI (reference sequence). CDR3 DNA: TGTGCCAGCAAACTCACAGGGGATCAGCCCCAGCATTTT. It yields the protein CASKLTGDQPQHF.

Points on this clone: Mismatch with germline at one junction end may stem from a read error. The rearrangement uses TRBV5-4 and TRBJ1-6; D unclear. This CDR3 has 12 residues. CDR1 is SGHNT and CDR2 is YYREEE in the germline V gene (reference sequence). The CDR3 DNA is TGTGCCAGCAGCTCCTACAATTCACCCCTCCACTTT. Translated: CASSSYNSPLHF.

The rearrangement uses TRBV2 and TRBJ2-6; TRBD1 matches at 9 bases. V trimming: 5 bases; J trimming: 1 base; junction bases outside the gene matches: 12. The CDR3 spans 19 residues. The germline gives CDR1 SNHLY, CDR2 FYNNEI. CDR3 in DNA: TGTGCCAGCAGTTACCAACCGGGACAGGGCCTTTCTGGGGCCAACGTCCTGACTTTC. Translated, it gives CASSYQPGQGLSGANVLTF.